This TCR beta chain was captured by sequencing in a study of identifying expanded T cells in peripheral blood. No infections or other immune events were documented during collection. The repertoire was sequenced with immunoSEQ multiplex PCR; TCRdb's copy has only in-frame clones and lacks some. The sample shows 90,000 or so clones, approximately 90% of them seen only once. Germline CDR1 reads SEHNR; CDR2 reads FQNEAQ (reference sequence). CDR3 size: 13 residues. V shed 2 bases and J shed 5 bases, with 7 bases lying between them. The genes are TRBV7-9 and TRBJ2-1; D unresolved. The TCR originated in a person aged 18-70 years in good health. Sequencing was carried out using blood. CDR3 nucleotide sequence: TGTGCCAGCAGCTTATGGGATCACAATGAGCAGTTCTTC. Protein product: CASSLWDHNEQFF.